Described below is a single TCR beta chain sequence and its context. This specimen comes from a study of technical replicates of blood from a handful of donors. Repertoires were generated with immunoSEQ multiplex PCR, while TCRdb's copy carries only in-frame clones and drops some. The sample has tens of thousands of clones, 70% to 90% seen once. The sample taken for sequencing was PBMCs. The receptor comes from a human donor in good health. Some clones in this sample may be carry-over from other donors' samples.

DNA of the CDR3: TGTGCCAGCAGCTTAGCAGGGGGCGGAGGGAATCCCGGGGAGCTGTTTTTT. Protein sequence: CASSLAGGGGNPGELFF. The V call is TRBV7-2, the J call TRBJ2-2, with D maybe TRBD1 (7 bases). V was cut by 0 bases and J by 6 bases, with 17 bases left in between. This CDR3 comprises 17 residues. Looked up from germline, CDR1 is SGHTA and CDR2 is FQGNSA.